This T cell receptor beta chain was sequenced in a study of identical twins. TCRdb used MiXCR to reprocess the 5' RACE reads, holding one entry per CDR3 protein. Here the sample spans 450,000 or so distinct CDR3 sequences, 20% to 25% being singletons. These data also formed part of another study, on T cells expressing NK-cell markers. In that study: Sorted CD3+CD56-NKG2C+, CD3+CD56+NKG2C+ and CD3+CD56+NKG2C- T cells supplied the TCR beta repertoires. Of the CD8+ T cell pool in about 6 donors, roughly 1.0-8% was accounted for by dominant NKG2C+ clonotypes. A few of the donors also had these clonotypes leading their CD3+CD56-NKG2C+ fraction. HCMV specificity of the expanded NKG2C+ T cell clones stayed unclear.

The specimen sequenced was CD4+ T cells sorted from blood. The origin of this receptor is a woman younger than 30 in good health.

The CDR3 DNA follows: TGTGCCAGCAGCCTCGACAGACCCAATGAAAAACTGTTTTTT. Amino acids: CASSLDRPNEKLFF. The chain recombines TRBV7-2 with TRBJ1-4; possibly TRBD1 for D (5 bases). The CDR3 consists of 14 residues. Trimming removed 5 bases at V and 5 bases at J, with 12 bases between. Germline CDR1 SGHTA, CDR2 FQGNSA. The variable domain in full, with the rest retrieved from reference TRBV7-2 and TRBJ1-4, is GAGVSQSPSNKVTEKGKDVELRCDPISGHTALYWYRQSLGQGLEFLIYFQGNSAPDKSGLPSDRFSAERTGGSVSTLTIQRTQQEDSAVYLCASSLDRPNEKLFFGSGTQLSVL.